These T cell receptor beta chains were read from a single sample in a study of regulatory T cells in long-lasting Graves disease. From the multiplex PCR reads, TCRdb called clonotypes with MiXCR, one entry per CDR3 protein. The sample consists of approximately 290,000 distinct CDR3 sequences, roughly 21% of them appearing once. The material sequenced was peripheral blood mononuclear cells (PBMCs), taken when the disease was refractory, from a patient treated with antithyroid drugs. These receptor sequences come from a female donor with Graves disease. CDR3s include the opening cysteine and the closing phenylalanine or tryptophan. D genes are given only for firm matches. Size tells how often a clone was seen (once, few, many) or the class of an expanded clone, and some rows leave it out.

clone_size: many
d_call: .
v_call: TRBV25-1
j_call: TRBJ1-6
cdr3_aa: CASRRGTDSPLHF
cdr3_nt: TGTGCCAGCAGGCGGGGGACTGATTCACCCCTCCACTTT

clone_size: many
d_call: .
v_call: TRBV7-9
j_call: TRBJ1-4
cdr3_aa: CASSFTRDPQEKLFF
cdr3_nt: TGTGCCAGCAGCTTTACCCGGGATCCTCAAGAAAAACTGTTTTTT

clone_size: few
d_call: TRBD2
v_call: TRBV4-2
j_call: TRBJ2-7
cdr3_aa: CASSQSSGSREQYF
cdr3_nt: TGTGCCAGCAGCCAATCTAGCGGGAGCCGCGAGCAGTACTTC

clone_size: many
d_call: .
v_call: TRBV20-1
j_call: TRBJ2-7
cdr3_aa: CSARPRDTSYEQYF
cdr3_nt: TGCAGTGCTAGGCCGCGGGACACCTCCTACGAGCAGTACTTC

clone_size: few
d_call: .
v_call: TRBV27
j_call: TRBJ1-1
cdr3_aa: CASSIQVGATEAFF
cdr3_nt: TGTGCCAGCAGTATCCAGGTTGGGGCCACTGAAGCTTTCTTT

clone_size: many
d_call: .
v_call: TRBV6-1
j_call: TRBJ1-4
cdr3_aa: CASRWTSTNEKLFF
cdr3_nt: TGTGCCAGCAGATGGACATCAACTAATGAAAAACTGTTTTTT

clone_size: many
d_call: .
v_call: TRBV28
j_call: TRBJ1-1
cdr3_aa: CASSDRLRATEAFF
cdr3_nt: TGTGCCAGCAGTGACAGGTTACGTGCCACTGAAGCTTTCTTT

clone_size: many
d_call: TRBD2
v_call: TRBV20-1
j_call: TRBJ2-5
cdr3_aa: CSAERGGETQYF
cdr3_nt: TGCAGTGCTGAGCGGGGGGGCGAGACCCAGTACTTC

clone_size: .
d_call: .
v_call: TRBV7-2
j_call: TRBJ2-3
cdr3_aa: CASSPGWHTDTQYF
cdr3_nt: TGTGCCAGCAGCCCGGGGTGGCACACAGATACGCAGTATTTT

clone_size: once
d_call: .
v_call: TRBV6-1
j_call: TRBJ2-1
cdr3_aa: CASSQDGRGRFF
cdr3_nt: TGTGCCAGCAGTCAGGACGGGCGAGGCAGGTTCTTC

clone_size: .
d_call: .
v_call: TRBV29-1
j_call: TRBJ1-1
cdr3_aa: CSVFEGAKRVAFF
cdr3_nt: TGCAGCGTTTTTGAAGGGGCGAAGCGGGTCGCTTTCTTT

clone_size: few
d_call: TRBD1
v_call: TRBV30
j_call: TRBJ1-5
cdr3_aa: CAWSEAQGDSQPQHF
cdr3_nt: TGTGCCTGGAGTGAGGCTCAGGGGGATAGTCAGCCCCAGCATTTT

clone_size: .
d_call: .
v_call: TRBV7-9
j_call: TRBJ2-5
cdr3_aa: CASSSALGRETQYF
cdr3_nt: TGTGCCAGCAGCTCCGCCCTAGGGCGGGAGACCCAGTACTTC

clone_size: many
d_call: .
v_call: TRBV2
j_call: TRBJ1-2
cdr3_aa: CASSEKGEGAHGYTF
cdr3_nt: TGTGCCAGCAGTGAAAAAGGGGAGGGTGCCCATGGCTACACCTTC

clone_size: .
d_call: .
v_call: TRBV5-1
j_call: TRBJ1-1
cdr3_aa: CASSKPDRLNTEAFF
cdr3_nt: TGCGCCAGCTCGAAACCGGACAGATTGAACACTGAAGCTTTCTTT

clone_size: many
d_call: .
v_call: TRBV28
j_call: TRBJ2-7
cdr3_aa: CASSQTSGHEQYF
cdr3_nt: TGTGCCAGCAGCCAAACCTCCGGGCACGAGCAGTACTTC

clone_size: .
d_call: TRBD1
v_call: TRBV7-9
j_call: TRBJ1-6
cdr3_aa: CASNGQGNSPHHF
cdr3_nt: TGTGCCAGCAACGGACAGGGGAATTCACCCCACCACTTT

clone_size: .
d_call: .
v_call: TRBV29-1
j_call: TRBJ2-2
cdr3_aa: CSVVDITGELFF
cdr3_nt: TGCAGCGTTGTAGACATCACCGGGGAGCTGTTTTTT

clone_size: many
d_call: TRBD1
v_call: TRBV15
j_call: TRBJ2-7
cdr3_aa: CATSSGQVSYEQYF
cdr3_nt: TGTGCCACCAGCTCAGGACAGGTCTCCTACGAGCAGTACTTC

clone_size: .
d_call: TRBD1
v_call: TRBV2
j_call: TRBJ1-1
cdr3_aa: CASRQGITEAFF
cdr3_nt: TGTGCCAGCAGACAGGGGATCACTGAAGCTTTCTTT

clone_size: many
d_call: .
v_call: TRBV7-9
j_call: TRBJ1-5
cdr3_aa: CASGRDSNQPQHF
cdr3_nt: TGTGCCAGCGGCAGGGACAGCAATCAGCCCCAGCATTTT

clone_size: .
d_call: .
v_call: TRBV7-9
j_call: TRBJ1-3
cdr3_aa: CASSLDWSSGNTIYF
cdr3_nt: TGTGCCAGCAGCTTAGATTGGAGCTCTGGAAACACCATATATTTT

clone_size: .
d_call: .
v_call: TRBV7-2
j_call: TRBJ2-3
cdr3_aa: CASSLEARGSRTDTQYF
cdr3_nt: TGTGCCAGCAGCTTAGAGGCCAGGGGCTCTCGGACAGATACGCAGTATTTT

clone_size: many
d_call: .
v_call: TRBV28
j_call: TRBJ1-5
cdr3_aa: CASSNAGGDLNQPQHF
cdr3_nt: TGTGCCAGCAGCAATGCAGGAGGGGACCTCAATCAGCCCCAGCATTTT

clone_size: few
d_call: TRBD1
v_call: TRBV18
j_call: TRBJ2-7
cdr3_aa: CASFRTGAIYEQYF
cdr3_nt: TGTGCCAGCTTCCGGACAGGGGCCATCTACGAGCAGTACTTC

clone_size: .
d_call: TRBD2
v_call: TRBV20-1
j_call: TRBJ2-1
cdr3_aa: CSASPPGGGDEQFF
cdr3_nt: TGCAGTGCTAGCCCCCCCGGGGGAGGGGATGAGCAGTTCTTC

clone_size: few
d_call: .
v_call: TRBV5-1
j_call: TRBJ2-7
cdr3_aa: CASSPRTISYEQYF
cdr3_nt: TGCGCCAGCAGCCCGCGGACAATTTCCTACGAGCAGTACTTC

clone_size: few
d_call: .
v_call: TRBV11-3
j_call: TRBJ2-7
cdr3_aa: CASSLGPSDEQYF
cdr3_nt: TGTGCCAGCAGCTTAGGGCCTAGTGACGAGCAGTACTTC

clone_size: many
d_call: TRBD2
v_call: TRBV19
j_call: TRBJ2-4
cdr3_aa: CASRTTGGLAKNIQYF
cdr3_nt: TGTGCCAGTAGGACGACGGGAGGATTGGCCAAAAACATTCAGTACTTC

clone_size: few
d_call: .
v_call: TRBV20-1
j_call: TRBJ2-5
cdr3_aa: CSATGVGWEETQYF
cdr3_nt: TGCAGTGCCACAGGTGTAGGGTGGGAAGAGACCCAGTACTTC

clone_size: many
d_call: .
v_call: TRBV7-2
j_call: TRBJ2-2
cdr3_aa: CASRAAGTSGELFF
cdr3_nt: TGTGCCAGCAGGGCCGCCGGGACCTCCGGGGAGCTGTTTTTT

clone_size: .
d_call: TRBD1
v_call: TRBV28
j_call: TRBJ2-5
cdr3_aa: CASSPPTGGGRKTQYF
cdr3_nt: TGTGCCAGCAGTCCGCCAACAGGGGGCGGACGTAAGACCCAGTACTTC

clone_size: many
d_call: .
v_call: TRBV20-1
j_call: TRBJ2-5
cdr3_aa: CSARDQGRAKETQYF
cdr3_nt: TGCAGTGCTAGAGATCAGGGCAGGGCGAAAGAGACCCAGTACTTC

clone_size: .
d_call: .
v_call: TRBV9
j_call: TRBJ1-1
cdr3_aa: CTSSVGMNTEAFF
cdr3_nt: TGTACCAGCAGCGTAGGAATGAACACTGAAGCTTTCTTT

clone_size: .
d_call: .
v_call: TRBV9
j_call: TRBJ2-5
cdr3_aa: CASSPEGGGEWGETQYF
cdr3_nt: TGTGCCAGCAGCCCGGAGGGGGGCGGGGAATGGGGAGAGACCCAGTACTTC

clone_size: few
d_call: TRBD1
v_call: TRBV20-1
j_call: TRBJ2-4
cdr3_aa: CSARVRDRGRNIQYF
cdr3_nt: TGCAGTGCTAGGGTTCGGGACAGGGGGCGGAACATTCAGTACTTC

clone_size: many
d_call: .
v_call: TRBV10-2
j_call: TRBJ2-7
cdr3_aa: CASSPAKGQFYYEQYF
cdr3_nt: TGCGCCAGCAGCCCCGCTAAAGGTCAGTTCTACTACGAGCAGTACTTC

clone_size: .
d_call: TRBD1
v_call: TRBV6-2/TRBV6-3
j_call: TRBJ1-3
cdr3_aa: CASTRGQGGGNTIYF
cdr3_nt: TGTGCCAGCACCCGGGGACAGGGGGGCGGAAACACCATATATTTT

clone_size: .
d_call: TRBD2
v_call: TRBV9
j_call: TRBJ2-1
cdr3_aa: CASSVVGSGYNEQFF
cdr3_nt: TGTGCCAGCAGCGTAGTGGGTAGCGGGTACAATGAGCAGTTCTTC

clone_size: .
d_call: .
v_call: TRBV6-2/TRBV6-3
j_call: TRBJ2-7
cdr3_aa: CASSYSGSYEQYF
cdr3_nt: TGTGCCAGCAGTTACTCCGGCTCCTACGAGCAGTACTTC

clone_size: many
d_call: .
v_call: TRBV20-1
j_call: TRBJ1-1
cdr3_aa: CSASSPGDTEAFF
cdr3_nt: TGCAGTGCCAGTTCACCAGGGGACACTGAAGCTTTCTTT

clone_size: .
d_call: TRBD2
v_call: TRBV7-2
j_call: TRBJ2-7
cdr3_aa: CASSLRLAGHYEQYF
cdr3_nt: TGTGCCAGCAGCTTAAGACTAGCGGGCCACTACGAGCAGTACTTC

clone_size: few
d_call: .
v_call: TRBV12-3/TRBV12-4
j_call: TRBJ2-7
cdr3_aa: CASSSTERSSYEQYF
cdr3_nt: TGTGCCAGCAGTTCGACAGAAAGGAGCTCCTACGAGCAGTACTTC

clone_size: .
d_call: TRBD1
v_call: TRBV9
j_call: TRBJ1-5
cdr3_aa: CASSAGTDSNQPQHF
cdr3_nt: TGTGCCAGCAGCGCGGGGACAGATAGCAATCAGCCCCAGCATTTT

clone_size: many
d_call: .
v_call: TRBV27
j_call: TRBJ1-2
cdr3_aa: CASSLSLFRQYPEGYTF
cdr3_nt: TGTGCCAGCAGTTTATCACTTTTCAGACAATACCCAGAAGGCTACACCTTC

clone_size: .
d_call: .
v_call: TRBV10-3
j_call: TRBJ2-3
cdr3_aa: CAISSLEGSTDTQYF
cdr3_nt: TGTGCCATCAGTTCCTTAGAGGGTAGCACAGATACGCAGTATTTT

clone_size: many
d_call: .
v_call: TRBV29-1
j_call: TRBJ2-5
cdr3_aa: CSVHWTAQETQYF
cdr3_nt: TGCAGCGTTCATTGGACAGCCCAAGAGACCCAGTACTTC

clone_size: .
d_call: TRBD1
v_call: TRBV4-1
j_call: TRBJ1-5
cdr3_aa: CASSQDTGGGAQHF
cdr3_nt: TGCGCCAGCAGCCAAGACACAGGGGGGGGAGCCCAGCATTTT

clone_size: .
d_call: .
v_call: TRBV4-1
j_call: TRBJ2-7
cdr3_aa: CASSDSGHEQYF
cdr3_nt: TGCGCCAGCAGTGACAGTGGCCACGAGCAGTACTTC

clone_size: few
d_call: TRBD2
v_call: TRBV9
j_call: TRBJ2-7
cdr3_aa: CASSKEVGLVGEEQYF
cdr3_nt: TGTGCCAGCAGTAAGGAAGTGGGACTAGTGGGAGAAGAGCAGTACTTC

clone_size: .
d_call: TRBD2
v_call: TRBV12-3/TRBV12-4
j_call: TRBJ2-1
cdr3_aa: CASSLRRGGVNEQFF
cdr3_nt: TGTGCCAGCAGTTTGAGAAGGGGAGGGGTCAATGAGCAGTTCTTC

clone_size: .
d_call: .
v_call: TRBV27
j_call: TRBJ2-2
cdr3_aa: CASRTRTGNTGELFF
cdr3_nt: TGTGCCAGCAGAACCCGGACGGGGAACACCGGGGAGCTGTTTTTT

clone_size: .
d_call: TRBD1
v_call: TRBV6-1
j_call: TRBJ2-7
cdr3_aa: CASSPRGTGNNEQYF
cdr3_nt: TGTGCCAGCAGCCCCCGAGGGACAGGGAACAACGAGCAGTACTTC

clone_size: many
d_call: .
v_call: TRBV20-1
j_call: TRBJ2-2
cdr3_aa: CSALGPPGTGELFF
cdr3_nt: TGCAGTGCCCTGGGACCACCGGGGACCGGGGAGCTGTTTTTT

clone_size: few
d_call: TRBD1
v_call: TRBV20-1
j_call: TRBJ1-2
cdr3_aa: CSAPWTGGHYGYTF
cdr3_nt: TGCAGTGCTCCGTGGACAGGGGGTCACTATGGCTACACCTTC

clone_size: .
d_call: TRBD1
v_call: TRBV6-1
j_call: TRBJ1-2
cdr3_aa: CASSRRTGQSYGYTF
cdr3_nt: TGTGCCAGCAGTCGACGGACAGGCCAATCCTATGGCTACACCTTC

clone_size: many
d_call: .
v_call: TRBV7-2
j_call: TRBJ2-7
cdr3_aa: CASSSGVYEQYF
cdr3_nt: TGTGCCAGCAGTTCGGGAGTCTACGAGCAGTACTTC

clone_size: .
d_call: .
v_call: TRBV29-1
j_call: TRBJ1-1
cdr3_aa: CSVEDSPMNTEAFF
cdr3_nt: TGCAGCGTTGAGGACAGCCCCATGAACACTGAAGCTTTCTTT

clone_size: .
d_call: .
v_call: TRBV7-9
j_call: TRBJ1-4
cdr3_aa: CASSGGVTTNEKLFF
cdr3_nt: TGTGCCAGCAGCGGGGGTGTTACAACTAATGAAAAACTGTTTTTT

clone_size: .
d_call: .
v_call: TRBV7-2
j_call: TRBJ1-6
cdr3_aa: CASSWDASPLHF
cdr3_nt: TGTGCCAGCAGCTGGGACGCTTCACCCCTCCACTTT